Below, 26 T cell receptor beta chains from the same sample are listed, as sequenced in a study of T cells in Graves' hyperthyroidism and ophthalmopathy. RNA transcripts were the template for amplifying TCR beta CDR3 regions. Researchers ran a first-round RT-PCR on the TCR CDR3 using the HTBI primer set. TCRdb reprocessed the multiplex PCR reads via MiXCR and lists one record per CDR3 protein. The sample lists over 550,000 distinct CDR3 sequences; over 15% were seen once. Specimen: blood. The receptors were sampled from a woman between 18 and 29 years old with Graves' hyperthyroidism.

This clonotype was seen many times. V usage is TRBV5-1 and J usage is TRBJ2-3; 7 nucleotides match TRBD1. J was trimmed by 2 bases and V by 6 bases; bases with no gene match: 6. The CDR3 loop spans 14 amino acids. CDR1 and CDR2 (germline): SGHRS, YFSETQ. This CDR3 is CASKTGPLTDTQYF. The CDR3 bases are TGCGCCAGCAAGACAGGGCCACTCACAGATACGCAGTATTTT.

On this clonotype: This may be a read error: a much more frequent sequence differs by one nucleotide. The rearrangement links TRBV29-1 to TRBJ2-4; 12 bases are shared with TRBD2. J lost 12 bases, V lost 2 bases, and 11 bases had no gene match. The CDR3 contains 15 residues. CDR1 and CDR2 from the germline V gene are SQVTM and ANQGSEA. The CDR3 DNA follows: TGCAGCGTTGAATCGGGGCTAGCGGGAGGGTACGATCAGTACTTC. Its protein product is CSVESGLAGGYDQYF.

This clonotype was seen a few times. CDR3 region: CASSPAGGPNQPQHF. The CDR3 bases are TGTGCCAGCAGTCCCGCGGGGGGACCCAATCAGCCCCAGCATTTT. The chain carries TRBV6-1 and TRBJ1-5; TRBD1 might be the D (5 bases). Germline V gene sequence: CDR1 MNHNS, CDR2 SASEGT. The V end lost 5 bases, the J end lost 3 bases, and 14 bases lay between the germline ends. The CDR3 covers 15 residues.

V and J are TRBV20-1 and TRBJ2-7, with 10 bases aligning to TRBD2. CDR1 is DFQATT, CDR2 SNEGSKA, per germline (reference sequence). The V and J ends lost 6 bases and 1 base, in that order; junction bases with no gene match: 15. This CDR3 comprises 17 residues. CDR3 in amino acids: CSAPDVPGLATSYEQYF. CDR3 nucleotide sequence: TGCAGTGCACCGGACGTCCCGGGACTAGCGACTTCCTACGAGCAGTACTTC.

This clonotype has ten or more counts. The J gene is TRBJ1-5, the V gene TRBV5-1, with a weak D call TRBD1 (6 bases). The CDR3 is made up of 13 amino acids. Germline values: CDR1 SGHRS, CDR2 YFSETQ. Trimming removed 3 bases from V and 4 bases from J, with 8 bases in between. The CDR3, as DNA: TGCGCCAGCAGCTGGCAGGGGAATCAGCCCCAGCATTTT. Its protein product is CASSWQGNQPQHF. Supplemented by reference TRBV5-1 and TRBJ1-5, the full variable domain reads KAGVTQTPRYLIKTRGQQVTLSCSPISGHRSVSWYQQTPGQGLQFLFEYFSETQRNKGNFPGRFSGRQFSNSRSEMNVSTLELGDSALYLCASSWQGNQPQHFGDGTRLSIL.

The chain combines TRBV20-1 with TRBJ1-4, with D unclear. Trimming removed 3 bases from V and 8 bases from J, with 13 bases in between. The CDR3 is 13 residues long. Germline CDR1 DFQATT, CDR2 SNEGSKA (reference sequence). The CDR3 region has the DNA TGCAGTGCTAGTCGGCCAGCTGAAGAAAAACTGTTTTTT. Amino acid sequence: CSASRPAEEKLFF.

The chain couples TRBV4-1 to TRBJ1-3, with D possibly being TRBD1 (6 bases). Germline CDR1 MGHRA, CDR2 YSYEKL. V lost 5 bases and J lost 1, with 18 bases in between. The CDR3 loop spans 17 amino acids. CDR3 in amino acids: CASSIRAGTLSGNTIYF. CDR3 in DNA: TGCGCCAGCAGCATTCGAGCCGGGACACTTTCTGGAAACACCATATATTTT.

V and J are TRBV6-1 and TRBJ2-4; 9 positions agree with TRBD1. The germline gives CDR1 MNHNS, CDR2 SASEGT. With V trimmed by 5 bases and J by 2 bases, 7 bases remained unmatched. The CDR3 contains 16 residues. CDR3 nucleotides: TGTGCCAGCAGTCCACAGGGGGCGAGATCCAAAAACATTCAGTACTTC. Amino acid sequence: CASSPQGARSKNIQYF.

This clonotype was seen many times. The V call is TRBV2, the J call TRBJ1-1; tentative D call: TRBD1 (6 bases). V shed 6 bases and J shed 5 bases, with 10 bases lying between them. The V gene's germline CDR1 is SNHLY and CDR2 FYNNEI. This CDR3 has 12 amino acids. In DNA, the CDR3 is TGTGCCAGCAGACCAACAGGGACTGAAGCTTTCTTT. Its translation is CASRPTGTEAFF.

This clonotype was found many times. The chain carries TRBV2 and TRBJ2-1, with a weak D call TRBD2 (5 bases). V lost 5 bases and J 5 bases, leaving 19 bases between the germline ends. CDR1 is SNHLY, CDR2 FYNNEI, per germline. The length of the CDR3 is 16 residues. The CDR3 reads CASSPPAAGNNNEQFF. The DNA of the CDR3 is TGTGCCAGCAGTCCTCCAGCGGCGGGTAATAACAATGAGCAGTTCTTC. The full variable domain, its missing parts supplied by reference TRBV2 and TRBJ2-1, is EPEVTQTPSHQVTQMGQEVILRCVPISNHLYFYWYRQILGQKVEFLVSFYNNEISEKSEIFDDQFSVERPDGSNFTLKIRSTKLEDSAMYFCASSPPAAGNNNEQFFGPGTRLTVL.

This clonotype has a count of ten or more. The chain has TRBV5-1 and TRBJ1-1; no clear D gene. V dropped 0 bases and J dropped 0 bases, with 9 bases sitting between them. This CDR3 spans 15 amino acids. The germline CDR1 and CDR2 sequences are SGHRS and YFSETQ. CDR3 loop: CASSLADRLNTEAFF. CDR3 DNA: TGCGCCAGCAGCTTGGCGGACCGATTGAACACTGAAGCTTTCTTT.

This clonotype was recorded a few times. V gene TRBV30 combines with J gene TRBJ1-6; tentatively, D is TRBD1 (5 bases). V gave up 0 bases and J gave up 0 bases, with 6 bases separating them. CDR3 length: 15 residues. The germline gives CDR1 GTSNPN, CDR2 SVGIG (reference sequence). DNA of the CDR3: TGTGCCTGGAGTGTTGGGGGCTCCTATAATTCACCCCTCCACTTT. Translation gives CAWSVGGSYNSPLHF.

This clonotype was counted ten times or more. The CDR3 DNA sequence: TGCGCCAGCAGCTTGGACGGCGGCAGCCCCCAGCATTTT. Translated, it gives CASSLDGGSPQHF. The chain joins TRBV5-1 to TRBJ1-5; D gene unclear. Germline loops: CDR1 SGHRS, CDR2 YFSETQ. With 0 bases removed from V and 10 bases from J, the gap between germline ends came to 11 bases. The CDR3 is 13 amino acids. The full variable domain, rest sourced from reference TRBV5-1 and TRBJ1-5, is KAGVTQTPRYLIKTRGQQVTLSCSPISGHRSVSWYQQTPGQGLQFLFEYFSETQRNKGNFPGRFSGRQFSNSRSEMNVSTLELGDSALYLCASSLDGGSPQHFGDGTRLSIL.

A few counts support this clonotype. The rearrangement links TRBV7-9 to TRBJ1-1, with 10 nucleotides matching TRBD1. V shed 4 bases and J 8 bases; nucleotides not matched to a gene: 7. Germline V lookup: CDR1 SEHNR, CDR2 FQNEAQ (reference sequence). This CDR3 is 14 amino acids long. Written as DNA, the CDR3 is TGTGCCAGCAGCTGGGACAGGGGTCCTCCCGAAGCTTTCTTT. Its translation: CASSWDRGPPEAFF.

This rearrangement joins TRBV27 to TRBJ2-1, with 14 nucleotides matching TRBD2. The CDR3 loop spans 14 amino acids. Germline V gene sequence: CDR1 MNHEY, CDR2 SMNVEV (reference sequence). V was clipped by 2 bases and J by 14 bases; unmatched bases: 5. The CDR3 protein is CASSLQGLAGEEFF. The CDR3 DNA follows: TGTGCCAGCAGTTTACAGGGACTAGCGGGAGAAGAGTTCTTC.

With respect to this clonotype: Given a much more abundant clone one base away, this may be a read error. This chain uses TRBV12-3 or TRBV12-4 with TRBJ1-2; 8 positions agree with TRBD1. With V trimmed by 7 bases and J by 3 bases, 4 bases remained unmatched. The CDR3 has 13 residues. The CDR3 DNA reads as TGTGCCAGCACCCAGACAGGGGACTATGGCTACACCTTC. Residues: CASTQTGDYGYTF.

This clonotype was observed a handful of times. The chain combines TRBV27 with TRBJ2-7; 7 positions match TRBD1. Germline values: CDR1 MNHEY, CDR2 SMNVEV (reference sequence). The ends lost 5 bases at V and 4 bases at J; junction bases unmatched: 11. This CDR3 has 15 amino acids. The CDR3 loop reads CASSPRQGQKYEQYF. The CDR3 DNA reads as TGTGCCAGCAGTCCCCGACAGGGTCAGAAGTACGAGCAGTACTTC.

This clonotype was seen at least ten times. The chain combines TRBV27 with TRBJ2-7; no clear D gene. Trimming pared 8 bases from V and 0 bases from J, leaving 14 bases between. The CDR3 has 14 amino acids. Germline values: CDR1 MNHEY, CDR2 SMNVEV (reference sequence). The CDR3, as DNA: TGTGCCAGCCGGTTTTCAAGGCTCTCCTACGAGCAGTACTTC. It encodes CASRFSRLSYEQYF.

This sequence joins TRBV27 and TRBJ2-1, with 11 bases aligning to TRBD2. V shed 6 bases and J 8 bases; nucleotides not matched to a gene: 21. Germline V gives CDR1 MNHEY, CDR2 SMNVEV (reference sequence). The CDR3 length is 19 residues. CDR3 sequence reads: CASSPTPLAGGGGWDEQFF. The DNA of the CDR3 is TGTGCCAGCAGCCCTACTCCCTTAGCGGGAGGGGGGGGGTGGGATGAGCAGTTCTTC.

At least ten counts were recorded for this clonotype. In DNA form, the CDR3 reads TGTGCCAGCAGTGAATCCGGGATGTACACAGATACGCAGTATTTT. Protein product: CASSESGMYTDTQYF. This chain joins TRBV6-1 and TRBJ2-3, with D possibly being TRBD2 (5 bases). Trimming shortened V by 2 bases and J by 2 bases, and 11 bases separated the two germline ends. Germline CDR1 reads MNHNS; CDR2 reads SASEGT. The length of the CDR3 is 15 residues.

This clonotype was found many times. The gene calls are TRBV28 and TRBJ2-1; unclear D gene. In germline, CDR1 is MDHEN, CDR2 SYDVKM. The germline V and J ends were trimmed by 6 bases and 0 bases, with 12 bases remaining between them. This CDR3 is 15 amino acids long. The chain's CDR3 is CASSSRPGSYNEQFF. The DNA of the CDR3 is TGTGCCAGCAGCTCACGGCCAGGCTCCTACAATGAGCAGTTCTTC.

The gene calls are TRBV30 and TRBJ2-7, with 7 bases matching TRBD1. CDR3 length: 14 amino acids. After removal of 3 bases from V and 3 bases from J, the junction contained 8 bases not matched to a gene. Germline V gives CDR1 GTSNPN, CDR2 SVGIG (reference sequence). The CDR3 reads CAWSQDRDSYEQYF. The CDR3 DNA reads TGTGCCTGGAGCCAAGACCGGGACAGCTACGAGCAGTACTTC.

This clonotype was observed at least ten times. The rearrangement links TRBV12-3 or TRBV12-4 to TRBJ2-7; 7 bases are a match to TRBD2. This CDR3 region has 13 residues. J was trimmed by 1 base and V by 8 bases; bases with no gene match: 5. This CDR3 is CASGRDYSYEQYF. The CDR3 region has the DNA TGTGCCAGCGGACGGGACTATTCCTACGAGCAGTACTTC.

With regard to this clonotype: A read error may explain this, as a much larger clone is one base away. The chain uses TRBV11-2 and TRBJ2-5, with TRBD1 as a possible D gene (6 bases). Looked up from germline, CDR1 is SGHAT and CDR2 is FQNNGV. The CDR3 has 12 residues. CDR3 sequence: CASSIYRETLYF. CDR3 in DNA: TGTGCCAGCAGCATTTACAGGGAGACCCTGTACTTC.

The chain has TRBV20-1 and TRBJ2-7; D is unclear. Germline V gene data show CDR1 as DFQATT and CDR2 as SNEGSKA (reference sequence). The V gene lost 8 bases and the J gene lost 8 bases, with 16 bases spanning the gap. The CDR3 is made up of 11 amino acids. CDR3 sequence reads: CSSNTGAKQYF. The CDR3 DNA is TGCAGTTCTAACACGGGCGCGAAGCAGTACTTC.

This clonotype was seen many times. The CDR3 bases are TGTGCCAGCAGTTGGTCGGGGGGGTTTGGTCAGCCCCAGCATTTT. Translating gives CASSWSGGFGQPQHF. The chain uses TRBV6-2 or TRBV6-3 and TRBJ1-5; D perhaps matches TRBD1 (5 bases). The CDR3 has 15 residues. V lost 4 bases, J lost 6 bases, and 16 bases lay in between. The germline V gene encodes CDR1 MNHEY and CDR2 SVGEGT.